This T cell receptor (beta chain) emerged from a study of brain T cells in children with intractable seizures. CDR1 MNHEY and CDR2 SMNVEV come from the germline V gene (reference sequence). The V gene end was trimmed by 2 bases and the J gene end by 6 bases; junction bases not matched to a gene: 5. This CDR3 region has 15 residues. Noted time point: blood from clinic visit 5 months post-surgery; TSC patient then seizure free. Surgery cases with the highest brain T cell transcript signatures were chosen for sequencing. At least one anti-epileptic drug was given before surgery. Study findings and constraints: Only CDR3 sequence similarity suggested viral specificity, without known HCMV serostatus. Pre-surgery blood may have been undersampled, hiding some clones.

Sequencing used immunoSEQ multiplex PCR; TCRdb keeps in-frame clones, though not all of them. The data contain under 400,000 clones, approximately 93% of them seen just once; the ten biggest clones take up roughly 5.8%. A note on this clone: The target antigen is unknown.

This specimen consisted of peripheral blood, obtained around 5 months after surgery. The V gene is TRBV27, the J gene TRBJ1-5; 9 bases agree with TRBD1. This TCR came from a boy in the first two years of life with tuberous sclerosis and intractable seizures. CDR3 protein: CASSLRTGVGQPQHF. The CDR3 coding sequence is TGTGCCAGCAGTTTAAGGACAGGGGTAGGTCAGCCCCAGCATTTT.